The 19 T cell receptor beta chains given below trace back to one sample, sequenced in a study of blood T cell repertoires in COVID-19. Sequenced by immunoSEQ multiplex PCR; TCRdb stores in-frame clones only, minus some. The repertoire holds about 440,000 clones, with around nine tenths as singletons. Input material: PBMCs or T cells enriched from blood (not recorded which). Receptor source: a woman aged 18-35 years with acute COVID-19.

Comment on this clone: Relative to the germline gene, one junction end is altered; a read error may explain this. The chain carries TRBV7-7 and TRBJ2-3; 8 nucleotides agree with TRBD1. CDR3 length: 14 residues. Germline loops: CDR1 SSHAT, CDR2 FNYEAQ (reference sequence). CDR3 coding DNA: TGTGCTAGCAGCCTCGGACAGGGAACAGATACGCAGTATTTT. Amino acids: CASSLGQGTDTQYF.

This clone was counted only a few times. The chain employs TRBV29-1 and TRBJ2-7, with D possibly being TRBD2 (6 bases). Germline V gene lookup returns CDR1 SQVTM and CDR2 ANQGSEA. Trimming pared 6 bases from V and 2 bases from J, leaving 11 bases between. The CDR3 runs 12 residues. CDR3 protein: CSVLEGTYEQYF. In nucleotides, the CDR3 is TGCAGCGTCCTGGAGGGGACCTACGAGCAGTACTTC.

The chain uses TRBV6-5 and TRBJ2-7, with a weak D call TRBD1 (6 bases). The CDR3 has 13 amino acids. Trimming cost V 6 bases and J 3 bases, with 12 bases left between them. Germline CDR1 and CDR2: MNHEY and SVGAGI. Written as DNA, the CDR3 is TGTGCCAGCAGAGCGACAGGACTCTACGAGCAGTACTTC. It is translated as CASRATGLYEQYF.

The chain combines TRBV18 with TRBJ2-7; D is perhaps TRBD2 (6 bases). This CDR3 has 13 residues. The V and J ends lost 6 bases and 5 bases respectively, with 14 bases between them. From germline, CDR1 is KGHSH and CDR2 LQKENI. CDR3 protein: CASSPGTDHEQYF. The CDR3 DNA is TGTGCCAGCTCTCCCGGGACTGACCACGAGCAGTACTTC.

The CDR3 DNA reads TGTGCCAGCAGCTTCGAGAGGGACAGACGGCAAAAACTGTTTTTT. Translated, it gives CASSFERDRRQKLFF. This chain joins TRBV7-9 and TRBJ1-4; TRBD1 aligns across 7 bases. Germline CDR1 SEHNR, CDR2 FQNEAQ (reference sequence). The CDR3 length is 15 residues. Trimming removed 3 bases from V and 9 bases from J; junction bases left unmatched: 10.

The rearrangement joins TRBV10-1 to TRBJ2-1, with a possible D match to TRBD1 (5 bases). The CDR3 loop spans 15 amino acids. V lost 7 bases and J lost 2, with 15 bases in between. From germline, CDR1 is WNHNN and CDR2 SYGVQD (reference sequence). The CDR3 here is CASNPWGRAYNEQFF. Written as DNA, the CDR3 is TGCGCCAGCAACCCCTGGGGCAGGGCCTACAATGAGCAGTTCTTC.

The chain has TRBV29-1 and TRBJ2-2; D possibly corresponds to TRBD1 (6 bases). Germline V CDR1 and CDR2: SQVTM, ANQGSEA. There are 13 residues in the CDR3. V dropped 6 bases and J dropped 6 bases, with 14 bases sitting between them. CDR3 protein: CSVSRGMSGELFF. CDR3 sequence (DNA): TGCAGCGTATCCAGGGGTATGTCCGGGGAGCTGTTTTTT.

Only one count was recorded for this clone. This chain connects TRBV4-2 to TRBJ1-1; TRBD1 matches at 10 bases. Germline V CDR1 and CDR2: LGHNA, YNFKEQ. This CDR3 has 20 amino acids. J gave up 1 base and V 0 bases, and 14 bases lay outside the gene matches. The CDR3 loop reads CASSQDWASGTGAKNTEAFF. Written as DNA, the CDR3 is TGTGCCAGCAGCCAAGACTGGGCATCCGGGACAGGGGCTAAGAACACTGAAGCTTTCTTT.

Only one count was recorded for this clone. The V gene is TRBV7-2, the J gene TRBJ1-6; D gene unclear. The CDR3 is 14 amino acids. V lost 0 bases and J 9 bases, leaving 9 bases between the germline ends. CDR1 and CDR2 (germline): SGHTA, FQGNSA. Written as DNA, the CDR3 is TGTGCCAGCAGCTTAGCCCAGGCAGGTTCACCCCTCCACTTT. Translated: CASSLAQAGSPLHF.

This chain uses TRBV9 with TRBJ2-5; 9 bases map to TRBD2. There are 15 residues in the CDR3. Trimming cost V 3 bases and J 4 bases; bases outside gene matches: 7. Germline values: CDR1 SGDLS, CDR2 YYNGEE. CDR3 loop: CASSALPAGGETQYF. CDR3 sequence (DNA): TGTGCCAGCAGCGCGCTTCCAGCGGGGGGAGAGACCCAGTACTTC.

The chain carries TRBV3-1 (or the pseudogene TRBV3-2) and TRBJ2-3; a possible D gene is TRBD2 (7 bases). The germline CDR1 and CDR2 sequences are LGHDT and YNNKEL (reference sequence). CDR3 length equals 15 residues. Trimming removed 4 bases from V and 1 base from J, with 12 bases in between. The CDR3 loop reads CASSLGGPGTDTQYF. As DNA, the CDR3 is TGTGCCAGCAGCCTCGGGGGGCCTGGCACAGATACGCAGTATTTT.

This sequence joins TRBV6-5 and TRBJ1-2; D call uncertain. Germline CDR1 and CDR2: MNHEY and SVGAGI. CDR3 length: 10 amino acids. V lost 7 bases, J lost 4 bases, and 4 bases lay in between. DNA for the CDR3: TGTGCCAGCAACAGCTATGGCTACACCTTC. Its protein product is CASNSYGYTF.

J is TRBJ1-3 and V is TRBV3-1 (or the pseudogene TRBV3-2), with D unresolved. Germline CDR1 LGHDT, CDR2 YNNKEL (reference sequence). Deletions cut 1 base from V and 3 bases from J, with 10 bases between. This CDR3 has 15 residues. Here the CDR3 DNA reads TGTGCCAGCAGCCAAGTATACGGGTATGGAAACACCATATATTTT. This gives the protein CASSQVYGYGNTIYF.

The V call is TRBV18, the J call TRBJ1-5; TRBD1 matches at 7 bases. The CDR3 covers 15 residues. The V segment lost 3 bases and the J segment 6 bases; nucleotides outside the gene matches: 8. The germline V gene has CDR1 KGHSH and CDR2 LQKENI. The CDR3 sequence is CASSPSLGDSQPQHF. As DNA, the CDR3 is TGTGCCAGCTCACCTTCACTTGGGGACAGTCAGCCCCAGCATTTT. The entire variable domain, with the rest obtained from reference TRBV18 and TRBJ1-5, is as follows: NAGVMQNPRHLVRRRGQEARLRCSPMKGHSHVYWYRQLPEEGLKFMVYLQKENIIDESGMPKERFSAEFPKEGPSILRIQQVVRGDSAAYFCASSPSLGDSQPQHFGDGTRLSIL.

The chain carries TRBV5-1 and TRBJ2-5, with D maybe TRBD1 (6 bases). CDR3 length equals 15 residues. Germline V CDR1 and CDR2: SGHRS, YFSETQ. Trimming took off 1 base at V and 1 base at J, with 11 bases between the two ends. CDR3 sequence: CASSLWGQIQETQYF. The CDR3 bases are TGCGCCAGCAGCTTGTGGGGACAAATCCAAGAGACCCAGTACTTC.

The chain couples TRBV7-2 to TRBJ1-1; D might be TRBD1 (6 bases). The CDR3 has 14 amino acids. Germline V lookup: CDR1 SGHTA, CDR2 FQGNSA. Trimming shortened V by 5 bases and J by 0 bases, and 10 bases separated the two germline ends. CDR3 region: CASSAGQLNTEAFF. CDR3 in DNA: TGTGCCAGCAGCGCCGGACAGCTGAACACTGAAGCTTTCTTT.

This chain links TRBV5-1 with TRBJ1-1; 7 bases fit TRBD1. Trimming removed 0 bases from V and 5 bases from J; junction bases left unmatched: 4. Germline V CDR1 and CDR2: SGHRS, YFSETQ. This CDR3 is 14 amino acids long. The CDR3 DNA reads TGCGCCAGCAGCTTGGAGGGGGCAGGAACTGAAGCTTTCTTT. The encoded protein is CASSLEGAGTEAFF.

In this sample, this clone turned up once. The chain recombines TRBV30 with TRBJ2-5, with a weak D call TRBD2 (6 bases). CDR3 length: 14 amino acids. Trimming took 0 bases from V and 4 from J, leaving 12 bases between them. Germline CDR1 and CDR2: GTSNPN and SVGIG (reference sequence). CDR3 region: CAWSVRGGVETQYF. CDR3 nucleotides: TGTGCCTGGAGTGTACGAGGAGGGGTAGAGACCCAGTACTTC.

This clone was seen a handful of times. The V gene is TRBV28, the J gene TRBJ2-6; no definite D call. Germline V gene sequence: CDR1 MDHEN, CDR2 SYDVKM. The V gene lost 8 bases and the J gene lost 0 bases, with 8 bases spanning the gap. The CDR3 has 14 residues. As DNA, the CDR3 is TGTGCCAGCGGCACATTCTCTGGGGCCAACGTCCTGACTTTC. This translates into CASGTFSGANVLTF.